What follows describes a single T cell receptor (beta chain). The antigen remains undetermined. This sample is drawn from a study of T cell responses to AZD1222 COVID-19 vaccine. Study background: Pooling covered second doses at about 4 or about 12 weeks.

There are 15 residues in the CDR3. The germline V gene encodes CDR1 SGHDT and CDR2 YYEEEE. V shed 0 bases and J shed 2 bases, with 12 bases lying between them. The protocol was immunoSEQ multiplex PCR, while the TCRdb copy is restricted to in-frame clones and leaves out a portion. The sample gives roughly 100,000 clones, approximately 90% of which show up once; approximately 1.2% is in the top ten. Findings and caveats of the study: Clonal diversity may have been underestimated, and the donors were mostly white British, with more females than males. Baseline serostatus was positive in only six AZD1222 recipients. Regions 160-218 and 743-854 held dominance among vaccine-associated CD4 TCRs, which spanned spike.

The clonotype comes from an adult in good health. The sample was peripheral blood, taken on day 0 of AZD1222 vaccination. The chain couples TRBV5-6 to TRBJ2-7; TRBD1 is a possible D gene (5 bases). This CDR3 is CASSLGGEVPYEQYF. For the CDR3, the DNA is TGTGCCAGCAGCTTGGGGGGCGAGGTCCCCTACGAGCAGTACTTC.